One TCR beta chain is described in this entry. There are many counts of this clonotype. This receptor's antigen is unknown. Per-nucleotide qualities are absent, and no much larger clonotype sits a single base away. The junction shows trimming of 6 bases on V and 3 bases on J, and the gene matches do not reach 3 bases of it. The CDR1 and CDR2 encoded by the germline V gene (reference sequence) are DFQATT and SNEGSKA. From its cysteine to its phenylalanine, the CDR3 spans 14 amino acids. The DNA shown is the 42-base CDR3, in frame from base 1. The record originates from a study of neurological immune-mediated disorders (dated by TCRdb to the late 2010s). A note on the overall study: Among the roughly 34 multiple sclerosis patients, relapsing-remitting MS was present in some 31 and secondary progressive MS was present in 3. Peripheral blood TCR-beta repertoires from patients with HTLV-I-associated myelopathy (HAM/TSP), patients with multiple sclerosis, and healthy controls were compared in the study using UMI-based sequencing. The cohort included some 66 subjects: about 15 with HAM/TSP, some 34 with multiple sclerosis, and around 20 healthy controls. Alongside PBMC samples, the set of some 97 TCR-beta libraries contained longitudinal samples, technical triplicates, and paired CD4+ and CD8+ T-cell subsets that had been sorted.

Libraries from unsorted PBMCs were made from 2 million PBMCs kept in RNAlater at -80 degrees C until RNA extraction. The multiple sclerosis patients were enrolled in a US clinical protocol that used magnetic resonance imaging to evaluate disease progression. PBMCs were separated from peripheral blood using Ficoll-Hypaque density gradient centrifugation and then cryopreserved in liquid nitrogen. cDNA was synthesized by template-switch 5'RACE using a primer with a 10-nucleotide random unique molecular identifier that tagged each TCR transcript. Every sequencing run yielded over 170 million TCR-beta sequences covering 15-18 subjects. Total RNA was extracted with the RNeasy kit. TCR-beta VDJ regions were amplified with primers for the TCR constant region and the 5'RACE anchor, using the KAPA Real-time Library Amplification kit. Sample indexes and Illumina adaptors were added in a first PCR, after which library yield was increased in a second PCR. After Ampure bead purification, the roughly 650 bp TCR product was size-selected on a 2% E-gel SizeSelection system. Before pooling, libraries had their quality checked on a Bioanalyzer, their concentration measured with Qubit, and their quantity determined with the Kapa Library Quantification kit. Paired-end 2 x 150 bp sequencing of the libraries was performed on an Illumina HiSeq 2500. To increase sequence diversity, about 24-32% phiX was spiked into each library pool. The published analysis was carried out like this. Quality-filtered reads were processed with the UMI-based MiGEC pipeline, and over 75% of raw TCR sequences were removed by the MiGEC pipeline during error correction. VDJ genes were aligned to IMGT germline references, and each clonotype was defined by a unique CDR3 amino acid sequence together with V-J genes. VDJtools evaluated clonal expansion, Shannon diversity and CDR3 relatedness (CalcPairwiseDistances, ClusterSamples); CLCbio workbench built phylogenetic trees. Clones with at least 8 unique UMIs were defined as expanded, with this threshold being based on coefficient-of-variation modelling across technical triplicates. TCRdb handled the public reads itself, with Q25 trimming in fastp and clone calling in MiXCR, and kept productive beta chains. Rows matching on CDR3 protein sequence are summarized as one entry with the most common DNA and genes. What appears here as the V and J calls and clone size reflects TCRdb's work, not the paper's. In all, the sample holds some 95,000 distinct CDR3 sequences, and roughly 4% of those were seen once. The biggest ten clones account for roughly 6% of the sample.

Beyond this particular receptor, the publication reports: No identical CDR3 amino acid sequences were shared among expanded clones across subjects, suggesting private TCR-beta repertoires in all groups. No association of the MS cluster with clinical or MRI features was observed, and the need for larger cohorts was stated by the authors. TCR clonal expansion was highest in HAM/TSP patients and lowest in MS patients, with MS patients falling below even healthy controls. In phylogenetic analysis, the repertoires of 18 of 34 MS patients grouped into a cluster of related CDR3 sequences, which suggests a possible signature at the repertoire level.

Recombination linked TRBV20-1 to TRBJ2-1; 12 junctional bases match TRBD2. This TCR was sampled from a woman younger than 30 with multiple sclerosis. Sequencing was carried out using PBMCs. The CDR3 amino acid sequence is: CSAKTSGSYNEQFF. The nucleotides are TGCAGTGCAAAGACTAGCGGGAGCTACAATGAGCAGTTCTTC.